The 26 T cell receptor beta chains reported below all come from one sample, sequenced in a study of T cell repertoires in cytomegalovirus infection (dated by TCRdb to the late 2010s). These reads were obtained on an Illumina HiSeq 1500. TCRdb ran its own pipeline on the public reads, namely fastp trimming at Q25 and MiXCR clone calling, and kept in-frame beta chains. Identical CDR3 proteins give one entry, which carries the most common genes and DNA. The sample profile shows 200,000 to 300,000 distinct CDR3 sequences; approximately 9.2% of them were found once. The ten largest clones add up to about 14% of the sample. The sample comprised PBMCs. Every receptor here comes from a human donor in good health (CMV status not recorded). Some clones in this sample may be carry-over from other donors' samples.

CDR3: CSVELDLTRTEAFF. The CDR3 DNA follows: TGCAGCGTTGAATTGGACCTAACGCGCACTGAAGCTTTCTTT. The rearrangement links TRBV29-1 to TRBJ1-1, with D unclear. Looked up from germline, CDR1 is SQVTM and CDR2 is ANQGSEA. The CDR3 runs 14 residues. The V end lost 2 bases, the J end lost 4 bases, and 14 bases lay between the germline ends.

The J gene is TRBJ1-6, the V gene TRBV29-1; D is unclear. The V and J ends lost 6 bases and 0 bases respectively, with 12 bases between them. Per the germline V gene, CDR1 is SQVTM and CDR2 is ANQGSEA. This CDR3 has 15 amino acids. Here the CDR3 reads CSVPTMSSYNSPLHF. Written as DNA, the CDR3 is TGCAGCGTGCCAACGATGAGCTCCTATAATTCACCCCTCCACTTT.

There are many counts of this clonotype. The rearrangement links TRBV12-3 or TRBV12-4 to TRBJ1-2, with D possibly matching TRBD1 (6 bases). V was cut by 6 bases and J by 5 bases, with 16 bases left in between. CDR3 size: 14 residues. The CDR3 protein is CASRKGQRTYGYTF. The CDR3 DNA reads TGTGCCAGCAGAAAAGGACAGCGTACATATGGCTACACCTTC.

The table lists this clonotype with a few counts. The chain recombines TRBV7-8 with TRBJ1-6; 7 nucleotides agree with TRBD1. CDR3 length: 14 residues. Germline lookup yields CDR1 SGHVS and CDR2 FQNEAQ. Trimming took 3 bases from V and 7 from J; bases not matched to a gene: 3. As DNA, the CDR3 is TGTGCCAGCAGCTTCGACAGGGCGAATTCACCCCTCCACTTT. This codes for CASSFDRANSPLHF.

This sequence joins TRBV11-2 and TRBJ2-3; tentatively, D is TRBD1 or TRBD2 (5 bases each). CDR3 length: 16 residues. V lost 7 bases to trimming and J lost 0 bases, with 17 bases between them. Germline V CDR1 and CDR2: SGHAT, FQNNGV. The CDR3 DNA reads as TGTGCCAGCACTCGACTTGGGGGTCCTAGCACAGATACGCAGTATTTT. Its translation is CASTRLGGPSTDTQYF. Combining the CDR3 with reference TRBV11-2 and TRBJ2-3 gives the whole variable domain EAGVAQSPRYKIIEKRQSVAFWCNPISGHATLYWYQQILGQGPKLLIQFQNNGVVDDSQLPKDRFSAERLKGVDSTLKIQPAKLEDSAVYLCASTRLGGPSTDTQYFGPGTRLTVL.

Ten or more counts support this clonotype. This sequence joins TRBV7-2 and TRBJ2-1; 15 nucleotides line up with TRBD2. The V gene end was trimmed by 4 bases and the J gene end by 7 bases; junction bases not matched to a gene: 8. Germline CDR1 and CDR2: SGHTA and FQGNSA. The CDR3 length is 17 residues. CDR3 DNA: TGTGCCAGCAGCTCCCGGACTAGCGGGAGGGCCTCGAATGAGCAGTTCTTC. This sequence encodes CASSSRTSGRASNEQFF.

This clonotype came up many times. DNA of the CDR3: TGTGCCAGCAGCGACCGGCGGACTAGCCAGAATGAGCAGTTCTTC. Translating it yields CASSDRRTSQNEQFF. The rearrangement links TRBV4-2 to TRBJ2-1, with TRBD2 identical over 8 bases. This CDR3 region has 15 residues. The V gene's germline CDR1 is LGHNA and CDR2 YNFKEQ. Trimming took 5 bases from V and 7 from J; bases not matched to a gene: 10.

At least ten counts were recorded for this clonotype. The CDR3 sequence: CASSLSGTDSYEQYF. The CDR3 region has the DNA TGTGCCAGCAGCTTGTCGGGGACCGATAGCTACGAGCAGTACTTC. V gene TRBV5-5 combines with J gene TRBJ2-7; TRBD1 or TRBD2 may be the D gene (5 bases each). The V and J ends lost 1 base and 3 bases respectively, with 14 bases between them. Germline lookup yields CDR1 SGHKS and CDR2 YYEKEE (reference sequence). The CDR3 spans 15 residues.

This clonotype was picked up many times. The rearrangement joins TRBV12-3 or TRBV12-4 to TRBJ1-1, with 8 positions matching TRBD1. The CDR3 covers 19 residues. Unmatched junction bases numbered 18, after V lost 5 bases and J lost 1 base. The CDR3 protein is CASSLGPGQARLENTEAFF. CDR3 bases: TGTGCCAGCAGTCTCGGCCCGGGACAGGCCCGACTCGAGAACACTGAAGCTTTCTTT.

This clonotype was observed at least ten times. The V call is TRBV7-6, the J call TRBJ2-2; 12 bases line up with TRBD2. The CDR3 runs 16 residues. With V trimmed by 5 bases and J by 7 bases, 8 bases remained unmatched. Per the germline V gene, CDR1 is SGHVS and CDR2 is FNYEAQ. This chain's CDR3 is CASSPETSGSLGELFF. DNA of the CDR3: TGTGCCAGCAGCCCCGAGACTAGCGGGAGTCTCGGGGAGCTGTTTTTT.

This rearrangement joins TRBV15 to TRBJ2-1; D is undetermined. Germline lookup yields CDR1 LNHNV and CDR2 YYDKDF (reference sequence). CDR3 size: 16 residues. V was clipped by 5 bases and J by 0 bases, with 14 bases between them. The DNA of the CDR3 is TGTGCCACCAGCCCCCGCGGAGCGACCTCCTACAATGAGCAGTTCTTC. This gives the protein CATSPRGATSYNEQFF.

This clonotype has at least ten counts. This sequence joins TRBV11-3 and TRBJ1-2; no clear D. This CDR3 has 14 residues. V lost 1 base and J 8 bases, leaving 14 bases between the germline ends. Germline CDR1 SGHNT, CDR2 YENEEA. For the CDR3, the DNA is TGTGCCAGCAGCTTAGCTTTCGGCCGAGGGGGCTACACCTTC. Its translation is CASSLAFGRGGYTF.

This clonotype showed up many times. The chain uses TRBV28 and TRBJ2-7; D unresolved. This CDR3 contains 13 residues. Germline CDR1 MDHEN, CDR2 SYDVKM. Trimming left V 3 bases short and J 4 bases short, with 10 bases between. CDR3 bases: TGTGCCAGCAGTTTTGCAGGTCCATACGAGCAGTACTTC. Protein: CASSFAGPYEQYF.

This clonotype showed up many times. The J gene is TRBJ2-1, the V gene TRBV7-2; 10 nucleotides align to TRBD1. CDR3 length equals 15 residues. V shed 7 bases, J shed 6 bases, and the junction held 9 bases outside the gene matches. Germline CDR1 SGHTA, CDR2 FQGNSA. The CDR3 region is CASTKTGQGGNEQFF. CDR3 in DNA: TGTGCCAGCACCAAAACTGGACAGGGGGGCAATGAGCAGTTCTTC.

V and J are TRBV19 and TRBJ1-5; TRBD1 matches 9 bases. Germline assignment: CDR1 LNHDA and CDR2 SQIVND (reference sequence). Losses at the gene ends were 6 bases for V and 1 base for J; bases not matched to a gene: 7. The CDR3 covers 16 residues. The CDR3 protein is CASREGQGLSNQPQHF. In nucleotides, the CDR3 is TGTGCCAGTAGGGAGGGACAGGGTTTGAGCAATCAGCCCCAGCATTTT.

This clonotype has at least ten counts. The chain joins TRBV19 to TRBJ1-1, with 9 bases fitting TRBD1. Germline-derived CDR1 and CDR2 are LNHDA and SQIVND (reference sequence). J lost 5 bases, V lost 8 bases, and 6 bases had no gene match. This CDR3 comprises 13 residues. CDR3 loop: CASGDRVDTEAFF. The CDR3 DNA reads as TGTGCCAGTGGGGACAGGGTGGATACTGAAGCTTTCTTT.

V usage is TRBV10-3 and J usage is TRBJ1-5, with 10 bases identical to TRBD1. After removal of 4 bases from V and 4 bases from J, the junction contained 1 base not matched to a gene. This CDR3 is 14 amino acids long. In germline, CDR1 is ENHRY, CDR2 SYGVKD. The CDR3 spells CAISGTGGNQPQHF. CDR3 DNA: TGTGCCATCAGTGGGACAGGGGGGAATCAGCCCCAGCATTTT.

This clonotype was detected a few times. CDR3 bases: TGCGCCAGCAGTGATCGATCCGTTCAGTTCTTC. Translation: CASSDRSVQFF. The chain uses TRBV10-2 and TRBJ2-1; no definite D call. Germline CDR1 and CDR2: WSHSY and SAAADI. The CDR3 contains 11 residues. Trimming removed 3 bases from V and 13 bases from J, with 10 bases in between.

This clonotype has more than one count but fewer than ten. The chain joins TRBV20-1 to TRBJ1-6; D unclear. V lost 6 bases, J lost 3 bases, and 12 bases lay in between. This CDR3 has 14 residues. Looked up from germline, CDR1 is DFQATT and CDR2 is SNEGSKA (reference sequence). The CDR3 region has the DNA TGCAGTGCCCTGGACGCCTTCTATAATTCACCCCTCCACTTT. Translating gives CSALDAFYNSPLHF.

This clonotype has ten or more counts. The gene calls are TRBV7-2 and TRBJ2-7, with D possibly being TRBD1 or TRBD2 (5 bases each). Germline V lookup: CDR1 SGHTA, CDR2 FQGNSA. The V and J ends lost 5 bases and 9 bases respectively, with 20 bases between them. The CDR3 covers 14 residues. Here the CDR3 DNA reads TGTGCCAGCAGCCCACGGTCGGGGCCCTCCATGCAGTACTTC. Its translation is CASSPRSGPSMQYF.

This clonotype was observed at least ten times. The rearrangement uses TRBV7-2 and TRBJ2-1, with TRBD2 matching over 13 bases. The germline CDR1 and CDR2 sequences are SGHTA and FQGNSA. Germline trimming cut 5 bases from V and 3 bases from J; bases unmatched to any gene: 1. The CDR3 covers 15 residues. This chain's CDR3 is CASSTSGGGYNEQFF. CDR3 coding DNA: TGTGCCAGCAGCACTAGCGGGGGGGGCTACAATGAGCAGTTCTTC.

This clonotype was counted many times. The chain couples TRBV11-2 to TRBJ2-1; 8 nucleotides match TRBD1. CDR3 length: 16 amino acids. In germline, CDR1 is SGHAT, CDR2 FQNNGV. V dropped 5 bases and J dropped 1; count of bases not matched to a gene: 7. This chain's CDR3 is CASSLRQGSSYNEQFF. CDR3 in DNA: TGTGCCAGCAGCCTAAGACAGGGGTCTTCCTACAATGAGCAGTTCTTC.

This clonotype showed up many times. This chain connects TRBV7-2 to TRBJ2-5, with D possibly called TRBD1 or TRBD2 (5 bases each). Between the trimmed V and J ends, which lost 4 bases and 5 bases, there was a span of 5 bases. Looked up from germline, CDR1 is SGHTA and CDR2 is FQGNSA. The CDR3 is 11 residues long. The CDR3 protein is CASSWGETQYF. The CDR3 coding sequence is TGTGCCAGCAGCTGGGGGGAGACCCAGTACTTC.

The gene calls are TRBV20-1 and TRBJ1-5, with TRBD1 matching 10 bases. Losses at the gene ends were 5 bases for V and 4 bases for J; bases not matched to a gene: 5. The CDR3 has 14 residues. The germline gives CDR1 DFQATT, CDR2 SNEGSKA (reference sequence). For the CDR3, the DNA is TGCAGTGCTCACGGGACAGGGGAAAATCAGCCCCAGCATTTT. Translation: CSAHGTGENQPQHF.

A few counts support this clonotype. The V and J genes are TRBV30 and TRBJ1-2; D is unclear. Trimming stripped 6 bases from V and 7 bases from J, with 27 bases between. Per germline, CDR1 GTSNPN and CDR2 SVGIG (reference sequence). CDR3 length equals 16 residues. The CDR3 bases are TGTGCCTGCCCCCGATTGGGCGCGGCTATAGCCCTTGGCTACACCTTC. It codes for CACPRLGAAIALGYTF.

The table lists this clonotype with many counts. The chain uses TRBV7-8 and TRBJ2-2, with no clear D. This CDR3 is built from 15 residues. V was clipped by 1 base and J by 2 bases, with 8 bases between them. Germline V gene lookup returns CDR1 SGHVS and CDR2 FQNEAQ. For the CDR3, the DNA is TGTGCCAGCAGCTTAGGGGTTTTTAACACCGGGGAGCTGTTTTTT. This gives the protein CASSLGVFNTGELFF.